The sequence of this TCR beta chain was determined in a study of blood T cell repertoires in COVID-19. For the study at large: There were acute and convalescent COVID-19 samples, and they came from the United States, Italy and Spain. T cells, B-cell-depleted T cells, or PBMCs supplied cDNA or gDNA.

Measured with immunoSEQ multiplex PCR; TCRdb has only the in-frame clones, and not every one. The sample lists around 270,000 clones; around nine tenths were seen once. The CDR3 is made up of 15 amino acids. J lost 7 bases, V lost 4 bases, and 11 bases had no gene match. CDR1 is SGHNT and CDR2 is YYREEE in the germline V gene (reference sequence). This clonotype was sampled from a man aged 40-49 years with acute or convalescent COVID-19. The chain employs TRBV5-4 and TRBJ2-1; 7 positions match TRBD1. The source material was peripheral blood. CDR3 nucleotides: TGTGCCAGCAGCCTAAGAGGGACAGTGAATAATGAGCAGTTCTTC. This encodes CASSLRGTVNNEQFF.